These T cell receptor beta chains were read from a single sample in a study of Graves' ophthalmopathy and Graves' hyperthyroidism. Each CDR3 protein gets one entry after TCRdb re-called the multiplex PCR reads with MiXCR. Of around 600,000 distinct CDR3 sequences listed, about 40% are singletons. The sample was peripheral blood. Every receptor here comes from an adult man with Graves' ophthalmopathy. Each CDR3 is given with its conserved first and last residue. Fields, in order: D gene, J gene, clone size, V gene, CDR3 DNA, CDR3 protein. A D gene is named only where the DNA matches it firmly. Clone size is stated in some rows and not others, as once, few, many or a class when expanded.

NA	TRBJ1-4	NA	TRBV25-1	TGTGCCAGCAGCGGGCGGAAGGCGGCAACTAATGAAAAACTGTTTTTT	CASSGRKAATNEKLFF
TRBD1	TRBJ2-5	many	TRBV7-3	TGTGCCAGCAGCTTAACGGCACAGGGGGCTGGGGAGACCCAGTACTTC	CASSLTAQGAGETQYF
NA	TRBJ1-5	few	TRBV10-3	TGTGCCAGCAGCCACGCCAGGGGAATGCGGTATAGCAATCAGCCCCAGCATTTT	CASSHARGMRYSNQPQHF
NA	TRBJ2-5	NA	TRBV7-9	TGTGCCAGCAGCTCGCCGGGGGAGAGGGAGACCCAGTACTTC	CASSSPGERETQYF
TRBD2	TRBJ2-5	many	TRBV7-9	TGTGCCAGCAGCTGGGGACTAGCGGGACATGGAACGGAGACCCAGTACTTC	CASSWGLAGHGTETQYF
TRBD1	TRBJ1-2	NA	TRBV24-1	TGTGCCACCAGTGCTAGAGACCGGGACAGATTTTACACCTTC	CATSARDRDRFYTF
NA	TRBJ2-7	many	TRBV25-1	TGTGCCAGCAGGATAGATGTAGGGAGCTACGAGCAGTACTTC	CASRIDVGSYEQYF
NA	TRBJ2-2	NA	TRBV10-3	TGTGCCATCAGTGGGGGGGACTTACAGGGGTACGGGGAGCTGTTTTTT	CAISGGDLQGYGELFF
TRBD1	TRBJ1-3	many	TRBV7-9	TGTGCCAGCAGCTTTGACAGGGCTGGAAACACCATATATTTT	CASSFDRAGNTIYF
NA	TRBJ1-5	many	TRBV12-3/TRBV12-4	TGTGCCAGCAGTTTTGAGTTTGATCAGCCCCAGCATTTT	CASSFEFDQPQHF
NA	TRBJ2-7	many	TRBV19	TGTGCCAGTAGTTCCATGGGATCTTCCTACGAGCAGTACTTC	CASSSMGSSYEQYF
NA	TRBJ2-6	once	TRBV10-3	TGTGCCAGCAGTTCCCATACCGGGGCTACAAACTCTGGGGCCAACGTCCTGACTTTC	CASSSHTGATNSGANVLTF
TRBD1	TRBJ1-5	many	TRBV19	TGTGCCAGTAGTATAAGGGACAGAAAGATTAGCAATCAGCCCCAGCATTTT	CASSIRDRKISNQPQHF
TRBD1	TRBJ2-7	NA	TRBV29-1	TGCAGCGTCGCAACCGGGACAGGGGGCGGCGAGCAGTACTTC	CSVATGTGGGEQYF
TRBD2	TRBJ2-2	few	TRBV5-8	TGTGCCAGCAGCAGGGGTGCTAGCGGGAACTCCGGGGAGCTGTTTTTT	CASSRGASGNSGELFF
NA	TRBJ2-5	NA	TRBV12-5	TGTGCTAGTGGTCCGGGACGGGCCGGGACCCAGTACTTC	CASGPGRAGTQYF
NA	TRBJ1-2	many	TRBV5-1	TGCGCCAGCAGCGGGAGGGGTGGCTACACCTTC	CASSGRGGYTF
NA	TRBJ1-1	many	TRBV2	TGTGCCAGCAGTGAGGGGGGAACTGAAGCTTTCTTT	CASSEGGTEAFF
TRBD1	TRBJ2-7	NA	TRBV5-1	TGCGCCAGCAGTCCTCGGGGCAGGGGGCGGTACGAGCAGTACTTC	CASSPRGRGRYEQYF
TRBD2	TRBJ2-5	many	TRBV20-1	TGCAGTGCATTCGCGGGGGGTCAAGAGACCCAGTACTTC	CSAFAGGQETQYF
TRBD1	TRBJ1-6	many	TRBV2	TGTGCCAGCAGCGCGGGACAGAGCTCCTATAATTCACCCCTCCACTTT	CASSAGQSSYNSPLHF
NA	TRBJ1-4	NA	TRBV20-1	TGCAGTGCTAGAGGACTGGAGTTTAATGAAAAACTGTTTTTT	CSARGLEFNEKLFF
TRBD2	TRBJ2-2	many	TRBV5-1	TGTGCCAGCAGCTTAGCGGGGAACACCGGGGAGCTGTTTTTT	CASSLAGNTGELFF
NA	TRBJ1-2	many	TRBV6-6	TGTGCCAGCAGGCTTGTCGGACCGACCCATGGCTACACCTTC	CASRLVGPTHGYTF
NA	TRBJ1-2	many	TRBV7-8	TGTGCCAGCAGCTCCTGGGACAACCTTAACTATGGCTACACCTTC	CASSSWDNLNYGYTF
NA	TRBJ2-6	NA	TRBV19	TGTGCCACTTCCCGTGGAACTTCTGGGGCCAACGTCCTGACTTTC	CATSRGTSGANVLTF
TRBD1	TRBJ1-5	few	TRBV20-1	TGCAGTGCTAGCCTGGGGGGACAGGGGATCAATAGCAATCAGCCCCAGCATTTT	CSASLGGQGINSNQPQHF
NA	TRBJ2-5	NA	TRBV10-2	TGCGCCAGCGGGCCCTCGGAGGCCCAGTACTTC	CASGPSEAQYF
TRBD1	TRBJ2-7	NA	TRBV7-6	TGTGCCAGCCGTATGGGGACAGGCGGTTTCTACGAGCAGTACTTC	CASRMGTGGFYEQYF
NA	TRBJ1-2	NA	TRBV5-4	TGTGCCAGCAGCTTGTGGGGGACTGGTAATGGCTACACCTTC	CASSLWGTGNGYTF
NA	TRBJ2-7	NA	TRBV7-9	TGTGCCAGCAGCGTTGGAAGGGACGAGCAGTACTTC	CASSVGRDEQYF
TRBD1	TRBJ1-6	many	TRBV7-8	TGTGCCAGCAGCTTAATGGGACAGGTGGGGAATTCACCCCTCCACTTT	CASSLMGQVGNSPLHF
NA	TRBJ1-1	many	TRBV10-2	TGCGCCAGCGGATCGGCAGGGTGGACTGAAGCTTTCTTT	CASGSAGWTEAFF